The clone carrying this T cell receptor (beta chain) was counted a single time. Its cognate antigen is unknown. TCRdb's copy holds only in-frame clones and misses some; the assay was immunoSEQ multiplex PCR. The sample has tens of thousands of clones, 65% to 90% seen once. Time point denoted: baseline pretreatment blood. Treatment noted: 15 Gy SBRT to primary tumor, nephrectomy 4 weeks later. Blood was sampled at baseline, 2 weeks and 4 weeks after SBRT. The ends were cut back, 5 bases at V and 1 base at J, with 6 bases in the middle. The germline gives CDR1 LNHDA, CDR2 SQIVND (reference sequence). The CDR3 runs 13 residues. The data derive from a study of radiation and T cells in renal cell carcinoma. In the study overall: Nephrectomy followed 15 Gy stereotactic body radiation by 4 weeks. Whole-study results and caveats: In blood, top tumor clones expanded by 2 weeks, shrinking by 4. Pretreatment tumor biopsies were lacking, so baseline clonotypes are unknown.

The starting material was blood, obtained from a patient whose treatment included radiotherapy and nephrectomy. The clonotype comes from a woman aged 70-85 years with renal cell carcinoma. The J gene is TRBJ2-4, the V gene TRBV19; D is unclear. This CDR3 is CASSGTAKNIQYF. For the CDR3, the DNA is TGTGCCAGTAGTGGAACTGCCAAAAACATTCAGTACTTC.